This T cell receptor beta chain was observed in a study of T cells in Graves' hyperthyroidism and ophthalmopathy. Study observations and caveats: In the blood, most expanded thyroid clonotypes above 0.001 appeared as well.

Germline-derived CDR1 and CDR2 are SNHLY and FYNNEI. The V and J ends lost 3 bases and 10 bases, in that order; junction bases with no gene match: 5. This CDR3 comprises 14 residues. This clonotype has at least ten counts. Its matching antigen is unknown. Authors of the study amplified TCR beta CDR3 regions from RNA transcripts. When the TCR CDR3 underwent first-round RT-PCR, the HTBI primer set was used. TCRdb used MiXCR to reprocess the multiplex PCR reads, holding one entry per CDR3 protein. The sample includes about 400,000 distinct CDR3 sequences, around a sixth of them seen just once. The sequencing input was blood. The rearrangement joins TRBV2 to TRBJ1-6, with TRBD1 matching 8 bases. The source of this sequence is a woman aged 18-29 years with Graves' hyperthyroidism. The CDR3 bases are TGTGCCAGCAGTGAGGGACAGGTCGGCTCACCCCTCCACTTT. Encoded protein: CASSEGQVGSPLHF.